The clone carrying this T cell receptor (beta chain) was counted between two and nine times. Antigen unknown. Unique molecular identifiers tagged individual cDNA molecules. TCRdb redid the calling of the 5' RACE reads with MiXCR, one entry per CDR3 protein. The sample yields approximately 83,000 distinct CDR3 sequences, roughly 13% seen once. These data originate in a study of early T cells in non-severe SARS-CoV-2 infection. For the study at large: Bulk RNA isolated from unsorted whole blood underwent sequencing; chains were not paired. Study-level points and caveats: Clonotype matching in VDJdb favored anti-spike CD8 responses and did not capture private and CD4 specificities.

This CDR3 is 15 amino acids long. The receptor's source is an adult who was a healthcare worker with PCR-confirmed SARS-CoV-2 infection or an uninfected control (not recorded which). Input material: whole blood. The chain is built from TRBV21-1 and TRBJ2-3; the table assigns TRBD1, which was not confirmed against the DNA. TRBV21-1 is described as a pseudogene. The CDR3 protein is CASSKEGQGENTQYF. The CDR3 DNA follows: TGTGCCAGCAGCAAAGAGGGACAGGGGGAGAATACGCAGTATTTT.